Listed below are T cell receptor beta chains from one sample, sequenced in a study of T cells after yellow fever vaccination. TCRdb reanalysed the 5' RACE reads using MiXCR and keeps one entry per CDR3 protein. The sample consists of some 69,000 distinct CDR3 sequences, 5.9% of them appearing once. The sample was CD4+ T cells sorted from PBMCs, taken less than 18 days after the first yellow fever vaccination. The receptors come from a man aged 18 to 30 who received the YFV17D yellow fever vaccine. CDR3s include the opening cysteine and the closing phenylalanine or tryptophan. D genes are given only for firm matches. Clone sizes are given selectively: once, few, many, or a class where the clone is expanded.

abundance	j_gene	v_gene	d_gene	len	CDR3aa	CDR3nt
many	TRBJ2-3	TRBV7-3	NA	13	CASRGGAADTQYF	TGTGCCAGCAGAGGGGGGGCCGCAGATACGCAGTATTTT
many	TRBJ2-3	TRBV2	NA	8	CASNTQYF	TGTGCCAGCAATACGCAGTATTTT
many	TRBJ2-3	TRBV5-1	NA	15	CASSWRVPSTDTQYF	TGCGCCAGCAGTTGGAGGGTCCCAAGCACAGATACGCAGTATTTT
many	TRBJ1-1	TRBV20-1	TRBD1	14	CSARGFQGATEAFF	TGCAGTGCTAGAGGGTTTCAGGGGGCGACTGAAGCTTTCTTT
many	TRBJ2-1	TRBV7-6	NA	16	CASSTPLASSYNEQFF	TGTGCCAGCAGCACGCCACTGGCCTCCTCCTACAATGAGCAGTTCTTC
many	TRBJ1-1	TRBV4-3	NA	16	CASSQDMPPGVTEAFF	TGCGCCAGCAGCCAAGATATGCCTCCGGGCGTCACTGAAGCTTTCTTT
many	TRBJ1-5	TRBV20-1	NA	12	CSARKGNQPQHF	TGCAGTGCTAGGAAGGGCAATCAGCCCCAGCATTTT
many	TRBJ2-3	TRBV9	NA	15	CASSVQVASTDTQYF	TGTGCCAGCAGCGTACAGGTAGCTAGCACAGATACGCAGTATTTT
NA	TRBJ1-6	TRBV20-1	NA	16	CSARAKGKRGYSPLHF	TGCAGTGCTAGAGCCAAGGGCAAGCGGGGCTATTCACCCCTCCACTTT
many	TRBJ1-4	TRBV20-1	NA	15	CSARVSGTTNEKLFF	TGCAGTGCTAGAGTATCCGGGACAACGAATGAAAAACTGTTTTTT
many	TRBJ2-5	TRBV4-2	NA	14	CASSQVGIGETQYF	TGTGCCAGCAGCCAAGTGGGAATTGGGGAGACCCAGTACTTC
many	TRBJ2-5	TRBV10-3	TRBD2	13	CAISLAAQETQYF	TGTGCCATCAGCCTAGCGGCCCAAGAGACCCAGTACTTC
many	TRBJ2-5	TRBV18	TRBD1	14	CASSPAFRGETQYF	TGTGCCAGCTCACCAGCGTTCAGGGGGGAGACCCAGTACTTC
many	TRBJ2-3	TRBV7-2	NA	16	CASSFRRGVSTDTQYF	TGTGCCAGCAGCTTCCGCAGGGGAGTGAGCACAGATACGCAGTATTTT
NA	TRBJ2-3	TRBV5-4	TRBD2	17	CASSLWLAGNWADTQYF	TGTGCCAGCAGCTTGTGGCTAGCGGGGAATTGGGCAGATACGCAGTATTTT
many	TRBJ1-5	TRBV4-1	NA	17	CASSQEGASFSNQPQHF	TGCGCCAGCAGCCAAGAGGGTGCCAGTTTCAGCAATCAGCCCCAGCATTTT
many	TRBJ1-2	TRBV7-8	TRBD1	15	CASSTRTGPNYGYTF	TGTGCCAGCAGCACCAGGACAGGTCCGAACTATGGCTACACCTTC
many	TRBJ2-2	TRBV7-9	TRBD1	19	CASSLRGRGGTGNTGELFF	TGTGCCAGCAGCTTAAGGGGACGAGGTGGGACAGGGAACACCGGGGAGCTGTTTTTT
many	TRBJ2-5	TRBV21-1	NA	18	CASSKCHPTKAREETQYF	TGTGCCAGCAGCAAATGTCACCCGACAAAGGCAAGGGAGGAGACCCAGTACTTC
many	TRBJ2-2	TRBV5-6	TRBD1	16	CASSRPPGQMTGELFF	TGTGCCAGCAGTCGACCTCCGGGACAGATGACCGGGGAGCTGTTTTTT
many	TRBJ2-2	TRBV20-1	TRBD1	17	CSARDRVGTGVTGELFF	TGCAGTGCTAGAGATCGGGTCGGGACAGGGGTGACCGGGGAGCTGTTTTTT
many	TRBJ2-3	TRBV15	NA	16	CATSRVRPTSTDTQYF	TGTGCCACCAGCAGAGTAAGGCCTACTAGCACAGATACGCAGTATTTT
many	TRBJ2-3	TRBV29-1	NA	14	CSVETSGGADTQYF	TGCAGCGTTGAAACATCTGGAGGGGCAGATACGCAGTATTTT
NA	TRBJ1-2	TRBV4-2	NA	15	CAMSPGLLCYYGYTF	TGTGCCATGAGCCCCGGACTCCTCTGCTACTATGGCTACACCTTC
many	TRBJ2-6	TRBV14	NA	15	CASHSYRSGANVLTF	TGTGCCAGCCACAGCTACCGATCTGGGGCCAACGTCCTGACTTTC
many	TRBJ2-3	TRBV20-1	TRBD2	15	CSAIPASGGTDTQYF	TGCAGTGCTATTCCGGCATCGGGGGGTACAGATACGCAGTATTTT
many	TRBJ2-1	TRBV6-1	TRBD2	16	CASSPRLAGGFNEQFF	TGTGCCAGCAGTCCACGACTAGCGGGGGGCTTCAATGAGCAGTTCTTC
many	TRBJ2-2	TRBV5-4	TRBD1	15	CASSVARGLSGELFF	TGTGCCAGCAGTGTTGCCAGGGGGCTTTCCGGGGAGCTGTTTTTT
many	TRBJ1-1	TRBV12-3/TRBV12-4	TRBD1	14	CASSFQTGVAEAFF	TGTGCCAGCAGTTTCCAGACAGGGGTCGCTGAAGCTTTCTTT
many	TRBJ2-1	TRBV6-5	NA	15	CASIELTDPGDEQFF	TGTGCCAGCATCGAGCTCACTGATCCAGGGGATGAGCAGTTCTTC
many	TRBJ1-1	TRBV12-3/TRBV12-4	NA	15	CASSFNGRVKTEAFF	TGTGCCAGCAGTTTTAACGGCAGGGTGAAAACTGAAGCTTTCTTT
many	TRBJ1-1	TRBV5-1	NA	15	CASRYTTDLNTEAFF	TGCGCCAGCAGATATACGACAGACTTGAACACTGAAGCTTTCTTT
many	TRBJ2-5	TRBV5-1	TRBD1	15	CASSENRGPEETQYF	TGCGCCAGCAGCGAAAACAGGGGGCCGGAGGAGACCCAGTACTTC
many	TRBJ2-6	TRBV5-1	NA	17	CASSLGHQGSGANVLTF	TGCGCCAGCAGCTTGGGGCACCAGGGCTCTGGGGCCAACGTCCTGACTTTC
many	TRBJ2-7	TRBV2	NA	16	CASSEGRSVELDEQYF	TGTGCCAGCAGTGAAGGCAGGTCGGTGGAACTTGACGAGCAGTACTTC
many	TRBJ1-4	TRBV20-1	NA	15	CSASNIFATNEKLFF	TGCAGTGCCTCGAATATATTTGCAACTAATGAAAAACTGTTTTTT
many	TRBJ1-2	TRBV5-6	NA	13	CASSFGRSDGYTF	TGTGCCAGCAGCTTTGGTCGGAGCGATGGCTACACCTTC
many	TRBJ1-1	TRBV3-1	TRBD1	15	CASSQVRQGTPEAFF	TGTGCCAGCAGCCAAGTGAGACAGGGTACCCCTGAAGCTTTCTTT
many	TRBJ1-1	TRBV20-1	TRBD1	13	CSATDRANTEAFF	TGCAGTGCTACGGACAGGGCGAACACTGAAGCTTTCTTT